This T cell receptor beta chain was sequenced for a study of blood T cells in healthy people across ages. On the study more broadly: Template-switching capture recovered about one barcoded beta molecule per two T cells.

Germline assignment: CDR1 SGHRS and CDR2 YFSETQ. V shed 4 bases, J shed 5 bases, and the junction held 3 bases outside the gene matches. The CDR3 is 13 residues long. Alongside a J-beta primer mix, a sample-barcoded 5' primer served in a second PCR lasting about 7 to 12 cycles. One entry per CDR3 protein results from TCRdb running MiXCR on the 5' RACE reads. Among hundreds of thousands of distinct CDR3 sequences listed, 52% were seen once. Whenever a sample was processed, at least 6.5 million PBMCs were isolated. Study-level results: Getting older went along with TCR beta diversity per million T cells dropping roughly linearly. Not knowing donor CMV status may have confounded expanded clonotype changes.

The table lists this clonotype with many counts. Its antigen remains unidentified. The clonotype originates from a woman older than 75 in good health. The chain recombines TRBV5-1 with TRBJ2-1; 7 nucleotides match TRBD1. Sequenced sample: blood. CDR3 region: CASSRDRDNEQFF. The CDR3 DNA reads TGCGCCAGCAGCCGTGACAGGGACAATGAGCAGTTCTTC.